This is a list of T cell receptor beta chains from one sample in a study of cytomegalovirus exposure and HLA in healthy donors. Using immunoSEQ multiplex PCR, the repertoire was profiled, and TCRdb retains in-frame clones only, with some absent. The sample has 100,000 or so clones, approximately 66% seen once. The specimen sequenced was PBMCs. These receptors came from a man aged 40-49 years in good health and CMV-seropositive. Both conserved end residues are part of each CDR3. Each record gives: D gene, V gene, J gene, clone size, CDR3 DNA, CDR3 protein. A D gene is named only where the DNA matches it firmly. The size field is filled for only some rows; it gives once, few, many or a size class.

>-|TRBV7-9|TRBJ1-4|once
TGTGCCAGCAGCTTAGTGGGAGGAACTAATGAAAAACTGTTTTTT
CASSLVGGTNEKLFF
>-|TRBV9|TRBJ1-2|-
TGTGCCAGCCATGGTGGGGCGGAGTATGGCTACACCTTC
CASHGGAEYGYTF
>TRBD2|TRBV27|TRBJ2-4|few
TGTGCCAGCAGTCCTGGGCTAGCGGGCATGATAGACATTCAGTACTTC
CASSPGLAGMIDIQYF
>-|TRBV19|TRBJ1-1|once
TGTGCCAGTAGTTCAGGTCACCTGAACACTGAAGCTTTCTTT
CASSSGHLNTEAFF
>-|TRBV30|TRBJ2-3|-
TGTGCCTGGAGTGGGCAGCGGACTAGCACAGATACGCAGTATTTT
CAWSGQRTSTDTQYF
>TRBD2|TRBV6-6|TRBJ2-1|few
TGTGCCAGCAGTTATATCACTAGCGGGGATGAGCAGTTCTTC
CASSYITSGDEQFF
>-|TRBV9|TRBJ1-4|-
TGTGCCAGCAGCGTATGGGGAGGGGGAGAAAAACTGTTTTTT
CASSVWGGGEKLFF
>-|TRBV7-6|TRBJ2-1|-
TGTGCCAGCAGCGTCCTTAATTCCTACAATGAGCAGTTCTTC
CASSVLNSYNEQFF
>-|TRBV5-1|TRBJ2-2|-
TGCGCCAGCAGCCCGGACTATAACACCGGGGAGCTGTTTTTT
CASSPDYNTGELFF
>TRBD2|TRBV27|TRBJ2-7|few
TGTGCCAGCAGTTCCCCCCGTAGAGTTAGCGGGAGGTTCCACGAGCAGTACTTC
CASSSPRRVSGRFHEQYF
>-|TRBV2|TRBJ1-5|few
TGTGCCAGCAGTCTTGATCAGCCCCAGCATTTT
CASSLDQPQHF
>-|TRBV15|TRBJ2-7|-
TGTGCCACCAGCAGAGTGGGGCAGGGCTACGAGCAGTACTTC
CATSRVGQGYEQYF
>-|TRBV6-1|TRBJ1-5|-
TGTGCCAGCAGTGACGACCAGGAGAGGACTTGGGGGCCCCAGCATTTT
CASSDDQERTWGPQHF
>TRBD1|TRBV19|TRBJ1-2|few
TGTGCCAGTAGTATGCCGAGGGGGACAGATTATGGCTACACCTTC
CASSMPRGTDYGYTF
>TRBD2|TRBV19|TRBJ2-5|-
TGTGCCAGTAGTATTTTGGGGGGGTACCAAGAGACCCAGTACTTC
CASSILGGYQETQYF
>TRBD2|TRBV7-2|TRBJ2-5|few
TGTGCCAGCAGCGTAATGGGGGGGGAGACCCAGTACTTC
CASSVMGGETQYF
>TRBD1|TRBV6-1|TRBJ1-4|few
TGTGCCAGCAGGCCGGGACAGCCTAATGAAAAACTGTTTTTT
CASRPGQPNEKLFF
>-|TRBV19|TRBJ1-4|-
TGTGCCAGTAGTATAGATCCGGGAACGGGTGAAAAACTGTTTTTT
CASSIDPGTGEKLFF
>-|TRBV5-1|TRBJ2-2|once
TGCGCCAGCAGCGCCCAGGGGGGTACGGGGGAGCTGTTTTTT
CASSAQGGTGELFF
>-|TRBV19|TRBJ2-2|-
TGTGCCAGCCTTTCGGGACAACATCCCGGGGAGCTGTTTTTT
CASLSGQHPGELFF
>-|TRBV18|TRBJ2-5|-
TGTGCCAGCTCACCACCGGGCGCACGAGAGACCCAGTACTTC
CASSPPGARETQYF
>-|TRBV28|TRBJ2-2|-
TGTGCCAGCAGCTACCAGGGTAAAAGCACCGGGGAGCTGTTTTTT
CASSYQGKSTGELFF
>TRBD2|TRBV10-3|TRBJ2-1|few
TGTGCCATCAGACTAGCGGGAGTAAATGAGCAGTTCTTC
CAIRLAGVNEQFF
>-|TRBV28|TRBJ1-2|-
TGTGCCAGCAGGCAGGGAATGGCAGGCTACACCTTC
CASRQGMAGYTF
>-|TRBV12-5|TRBJ2-3|-
TGTGCTAGTGCCTCGGGACTTCACACAGATACGCAGTATTTT
CASASGLHTDTQYF
>TRBD1|TRBV19|TRBJ1-4|-
TGTGCCAGTAGCACAGGACAGGTCCGCGAAAAACTGTTTTTT
CASSTGQVREKLFF
>TRBD2|TRBV27|TRBJ2-1|-
TGTGCCAGCACGGGACTATTATACAATGAGCAGTTCTTC
CASTGLLYNEQFF
>-|TRBV7-6|TRBJ2-3|-
TGTGCCAGCAGCTTAGAGGCCCGGGGAACAGATACGCAGTATTTT
CASSLEARGTDTQYF
>-|TRBV6-1|TRBJ1-5|-
TGTGCCAGCAGTGAATATTCAGGTATGGCCTATAGCAATCAGCCCCAGCATTTT
CASSEYSGMAYSNQPQHF
>TRBD2|TRBV9|TRBJ2-1|-
TGTGCCAGCAGCCCCGGGGACCTAGCGGGAGGGACATATGAGCAGTTCTTC
CASSPGDLAGGTYEQFF
>-|TRBV27|TRBJ1-3|-
TGTGCCAGCGCGACAGGACCCGTTAACACCATATATTTT
CASATGPVNTIYF